The clone carrying this T cell receptor (beta chain) was counted at least ten times. This record belongs to a study of regulatory T cells in long-lasting Graves disease. Germline V gives CDR1 MNHEY, CDR2 SVGAGI. The length of the CDR3 is 14 residues. V lost 0 bases and J 6 bases, leaving 8 bases between the germline ends. According to the study, TCR beta libraries were built with iRepertoire HTBI primers and CDR3-region Arm-PCR. TCRdb reprocessed the multiplex PCR reads with MiXCR, giving one entry per CDR3 protein. The profile shows some 410,000 distinct CDR3 sequences, 16% of them singletons. Stated time point: newly diagnosed GD, antithyroid drugs for less than 3 months. The TCR library was made from RNA extracted from PBMCs. It was an endocrinology department in Xi'an, China, that provided the patients. These same data were also listed under a study on T cells in Graves' hyperthyroidism and ophthalmopathy. This second study notes: In the analysis, a 13 V-J model separated ophthalmopathy from stable hyperthyroidism.

The sample in question was peripheral blood mononuclear cells (PBMCs), obtained at new diagnosis, from a patient treated with antithyroid drugs. This rearrangement joins TRBV6-5 to TRBJ2-2, with a tentative D call TRBD2 (5 bases). This clonotype originated in a woman aged 30 to 39 with Graves disease. The CDR3 sequence: CASSYSRASGELFF. The CDR3 region has the DNA TGTGCCAGCAGTTACTCGAGGGCATCCGGGGAGCTGTTTTTT.